This TCR beta chain was identified in a study of cytomegalovirus exposure and HLA in healthy donors (dated 2017 in TCRdb). Describing the broader study: An earlier analysis of a few hundred of the donors reported over 250 Gb of sequence data and roughly 120 million unique TCR beta sequences obtained from 150 million to 200 million T cells. The study used immunosequencing to profile the T cell repertoires of under 700 subjects and linked those repertoires to cytomegalovirus serostatus. The later analysis used no new phenotypic data to find candidate immune exposures, relying instead on TCR beta sequences and their occurrence across donors. A separate validation cohort of roughly 120 different subjects was used in addition to the roughly 700-subject first cohort. Donor age, sex, ethnicity and CMV serostatus were compiled together with the repertoire data. An early release covering 500 to 750 HLA-typed donors comprised approximately 290 gigabases of sequencing data and tens of millions of unique TCR sequences. The study aimed to test whether cataloging public T cell receptors could reveal signatures of past pathogen exposure. Among 300 to 500 genotyped donors of the cohort, an average of roughly 230,000 unique TCR beta nucleotide sequences was sequenced per donor, of which 15% to 20% were non-productive. In an earlier analysis of roughly 600 of the donors, high-throughput TCR beta sequencing was used to judge whether each TCR beta V gene segment behaved as functional or pseudogenic. HLA typing covered class I and class II loci at four-digit resolution. In a later analysis, previously published TCR beta repertoires from 550 to 700 donors were re-analyzed and high-resolution HLA genotyping was added so that TCR occurrence patterns could be studied. Genome-wide SNP genotypes for about 65% of the 666 donors were used in a later genetic analysis, which treated that subset as a discovery cohort. To predict cytomegalovirus infection status, the study brought together high-throughput TCR immunosequencing, statistical association of individual TCRs with disease status, and machine learning. All discovery cohort repertoires had been generated using a single sequencing platform. Of the roughly 410 genotyped donors, roughly 80% were placed in the genetic ancestry cluster associated with self-reported Caucasian donors. The number of typed donors differed by locus: about 629-630 for A, B, C, DRB1 and DQB1; 500 to 550 for DQA1; around 610 for DPA1; and about 450 for DPB1. Roughly 5 DR-DQ haplotypes were treated as single units for association and clustering because of strong linkage in the cohort. Results and caveats for the whole study, not just this receptor: The study gave a list of some 150 TCR beta chains associated with cytomegalovirus. A further reported finding was that TCR beta sequences accurately predicted the HLA-A and HLA-B alleles for most subjects in the first cohort. The sequencing pipeline was judged likely to have produced a cluster of highly shared sequence variants as a technical artifact. Correlated functional status among segregating V segments might reflect linkage disequilibrium, but an unknown experimental factor could not be ruled out. In a later analysis, HLA-associated TCR beta chains showed more clonal expansion and lower generation probabilities than non-associated chains that were equally common. This cohort had only TCR beta chains sequenced, and the lack of alpha or paired-chain data limited which features could be detected. Presence/absence analyses assumed roughly uniform sequencing depth across donors, an assumption that may not hold. Because the 87-base-pair reads could not distinguish some IMGT-functional V segments, including TRBV6-2 and TRBV6-3, those segments were excluded. In a later analysis, the rate of TCR association differed among HLA loci, with DRB1 alleles having the most associated TCRs and HLA-C alleles having the fewest. Most TCR sequences were seen in very few donors, while some public TCRs were found in many individuals. In a later genetic analysis, fewer N-insertions in productive TCRs were reported among donors in an Asian-associated ancestry cluster than the approximately 710-donor mean. An earlier analysis of some 590 of the donors showed that most TCR beta V segments appeared in productive rearrangements either about 90% or about 30% of the time, which broadly matched IMGT annotations. In vitro tests confirmed that three of the cytomegalovirus-associated TCR beta chains recognize cytomegalovirus antigens. Because counts were too low, seventeen rarely observed V segments, including chromosome 9 orphons, were left out of the earlier analysis of approximately 500 of the donors. According to the authors, the approach could potentially be generalized to other disease states and immunological phenotypes. HLA typing was unavailable for some donors at each locus, so association tests used only the typed subset. An association between a missense DCLRE1C variant and V-gene and J-gene trimming of TCR beta chains was found in a later genetic analysis and replicated in an independent cohort. At a false discovery rate of 0.05, a later analysis linked 16,951 TCR beta sequences to specific HLA alleles. The classifier was reported to diagnose cytomegalovirus status with high specificity and sensitivity in both the original cohort and the validation cohort. For the cohort, immune exposure information was limited to CMV serostatus. In a later analysis, most CMV-associated TCR beta chains were found to appear HLA-restricted, with HLA associations seemingly driven largely by CMV exposure. Strong co-occurrence of HLA alleles, especially DR and DQ, made assigning TCR associations to individual alleles difficult. In a later analysis, several top co-occurrence clusters were reported to appear linked to parvovirus B19, influenza, CMV and Epstein-Barr virus.

Trimming takes 1 base off V and 3 bases off J; junction bases not matched to a gene: 7. CDR1 and CDR2 are drawn from the germline V gene: MDHEN, SYDVKM. From the cysteine through the phenylalanine, the CDR3 covers 16 amino acids. Kept here is only the CDR3 DNA, which spans 48 bases and is read in frame from base 1. In total, about 650 healthy bone marrow donors made up the cohort. At the time of sampling, every cohort member was nominally healthy, though immune exposures that went unrecorded were likely present. The donor tested CMV seronegative and was one of the 352 seronegative cohort members. Each donor provided a peripheral blood sample, and peripheral blood mononuclear cells were used for TCR beta sequencing. The Qiagen DNeasy Blood Extraction Kit was used to extract genomic DNA from the blood cell samples. As concerns this clone: Its recognized antigen is unknown.

Receptor amplification or capture employed the immunoSEQ multiplex PCR assay. A mixture of 60 forward primers for TCR Vbeta segments and 13 reverse primers for TCR Jbeta segments was used in the multiplex PCR. The CDR3 region of rearranged TCR beta genes was amplified from genomic DNA with a multiplex PCR assay. The Illumina HiSeq System was used to sequence the amplified TCR beta libraries as 87-base-pair reads. The paper's data handling went like this. Across the 670 or so repertoires, a later analysis counted 80 million or so unique TCR beta chains, 9 million to 14 million of which were shared by at least two donors. Raw reads were error-corrected and collapsed into unique sequences by a nearest-neighbor algorithm in which closely related sequences were merged to remove PCR and sequencing errors. Alignment of CDR3 sequences to IMGT reference sequences was used to assign V, D and J gene segments. For a sequence to be retained, a match of at least six nucleotides to both a V gene segment and a J gene segment was required. A rearrangement counted as productive if the CDR3 had no stop codons and remained in frame with V and J, and every other rearrangement counted as non-productive. CDR3 was defined according to IMGT convention as the region running from the second conserved V-encoded cysteine to the conserved J-encoded phenylalanine. In an earlier analysis of roughly 610 of the donors, sequences lacking an unambiguous match to a single V gene segment were excluded. An earlier analysis of around 600 of the donors classified V segments as functional when productive rearrangements were above 56.7% and as segregating when the standard deviation between donors was above 5%. A statistical classification framework was built for diagnosing cytomegalovirus status from the catalog of TCR beta chain sequences. A later analysis assigned V and J genes by comparing TCR nucleotide sequences with IMGT/GENE-DB human TR gene sequences. In a later analysis, CDR3 sequences and most-parsimonious VDJ recombination scenarios were assigned using the TCRdist pipeline. In a later analysis, every TCR beta chain was defined by the combination of its CDR3 amino acid sequence and its V-gene family, and reads without a unique V-gene family were dropped. In a later analysis, approximately 590 highly shared, low-generation-probability nucleotide sequences were removed to address suspected cross-contamination and a sequencing artifact. In a later analysis, a clonal expansion index for each public chain was calculated from normalized within-repertoire ranks of inferred template counts. Generation probabilities in a later analysis came from a VDJ recombination model fitted to out-of-frame rearrangements, and those results were checked against IGoR. In a later analysis, hypergeometric tests were used to score TCR-TCR, TCR-HLA and TCR-CMV co-occurrence, with a repertoire-size bias correction applied to TCR pairs. In a later analysis, false discovery rates were estimated by permuting HLA or CMV assignments 20 times. In a later analysis, co-occurring TCRs were grouped using DBSCAN, and TCRdist sequence similarity was added for clustering within HLA-allele-positive subsets. Repertoires with fewer than 30,000 or more than 120,000 public chains, plus five repertoires with anomalous nucleotide sharing, were excluded from co-occurrence clustering. Held by TCRdb, this immuneACCESS table contains in-frame sequences only and omits some clones. Under half of the omission traces to an unresolved V gene where checked; the cause of the rest is unknown. Clonal size and the V and J genes are those of that table, whereas D and trimming came from the DNA. The sample's table covers 70,000 or so clones. The ten biggest clones cover 4.5% to 5% of the sample.

This chain is built from TRBV28 and TRBJ1-2; TRBD1 lines up with 8 middle nucleotides. This sequence was found in a middle-aged man in good health and CMV-seronegative. Sequencing was carried out using PBMCs. The CDR3 reads CASSLSTGTGYYGYTF. The nucleotides are TGTGCCAGCAGTTTATCCACCGGGACAGGTTACTATGGCTACACCTTC.